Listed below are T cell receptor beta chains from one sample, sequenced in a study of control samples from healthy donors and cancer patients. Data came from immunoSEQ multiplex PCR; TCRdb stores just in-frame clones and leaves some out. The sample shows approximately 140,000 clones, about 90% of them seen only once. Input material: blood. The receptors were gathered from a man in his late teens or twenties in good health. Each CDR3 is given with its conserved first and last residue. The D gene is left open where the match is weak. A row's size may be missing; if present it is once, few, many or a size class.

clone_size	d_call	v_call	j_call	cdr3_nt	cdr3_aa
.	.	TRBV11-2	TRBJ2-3	TGTGCCAGCAGCTTAGAACCCGGGGGTTTTCCAGGGAGCACAGATACGCAGTATTTT	CASSLEPGGFPGSTDTQYF
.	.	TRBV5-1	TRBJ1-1	TGCGCCAGCAGCCCCGAGGGAGGGATGAACACTGAAGCTTTCTTT	CASSPEGGMNTEAFF
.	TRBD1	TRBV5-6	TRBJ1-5	TGTGCCAGCAGCTTGTCTGTAAATTTTGGACAGGGGGCCCATCAGCCCCAGCATTTT	CASSLSVNFGQGAHQPQHF
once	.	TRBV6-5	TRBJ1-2	TGTGCCAGCAGTTATCGTGGTGGCTACACCTTC	CASSYRGGYTF
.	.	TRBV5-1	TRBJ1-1	TGCGCCAGCAGCCGAGGGGCGAACACTGAAGCTTTCTTT	CASSRGANTEAFF
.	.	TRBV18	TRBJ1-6	TGTGCCAGCTCACCACGACAGCGTGATTCCTATAATTCACCCCTCCACTTT	CASSPRQRDSYNSPLHF
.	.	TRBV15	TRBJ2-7	TGTGCCACCAGCGCCCGGGACAACCCCTACGAGCAGTACTTC	CATSARDNPYEQYF
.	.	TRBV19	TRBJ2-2	TGTGCCAGTAGTATAGATGGCTCGGCAGGGGAGCTGTTTTTT	CASSIDGSAGELFF
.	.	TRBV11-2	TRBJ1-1	TGTGCCAGCAGCTTAAGCGAGTTCACTGAAGCTTTCTTT	CASSLSEFTEAFF
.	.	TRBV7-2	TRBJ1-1	TGTGCCAGCAGCTTACAGGGAGCTGAAGCTTTCTTT	CASSLQGAEAFF
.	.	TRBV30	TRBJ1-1	TGTGCCTGGATACTTGAGGTAACGAACACTGAAGCTTTCTTT	CAWILEVTNTEAFF
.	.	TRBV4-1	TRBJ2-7	TGCGCCAGCAGCCAAGATGGTGGGGACGCCTACGAGCAGTACTTC	CASSQDGGDAYEQYF
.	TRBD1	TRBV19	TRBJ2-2	TGTGCCAGTAGCCCTCTTGGGACAGGGAAAGCCGGGGAGCTGTTTTTT	CASSPLGTGKAGELFF
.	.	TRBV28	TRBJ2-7	TGTGCCAGCAGTCGCGACTACGAGCAGTACTTC	CASSRDYEQYF
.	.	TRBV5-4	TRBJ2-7	TGTGCCAGCACCTCGGACTCAGCCTACGAGCAGTACTTC	CASTSDSAYEQYF
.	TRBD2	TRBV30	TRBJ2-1	TGTGCCTGGAGTGTTGCGGTTAGTGGGGGGGGATACAATGAGCAGTTCTTC	CAWSVAVSGGGYNEQFF
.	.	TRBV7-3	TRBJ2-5	TGTGCCAGCAGCTTTGGGCCCCAAGAGACCCAGTACTTC	CASSFGPQETQYF
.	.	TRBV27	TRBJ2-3	TGTGCCAGCAGCTTATTAGGAGATACGCAGTATTTT	CASSLLGDTQYF
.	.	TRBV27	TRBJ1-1	TGTGCCAGCAGTTTACTCGGGGGTTTGAACACTGAAGCTTTCTTT	CASSLLGGLNTEAFF
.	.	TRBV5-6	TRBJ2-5	TGTGCCAGCAGCTCGGAGGATAGGACTCAAGAGACCCAGTACTTC	CASSSEDRTQETQYF
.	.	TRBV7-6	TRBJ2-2	TGTGCCAGCAGCTTACGGCCGGAGGGGGCCCACACCGGGGAGCTGTTTTTT	CASSLRPEGAHTGELFF
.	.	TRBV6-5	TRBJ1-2	TGTGCCAGCAGACCCGGACAGTCCCCCTATGGCTACACCTTC	CASRPGQSPYGYTF
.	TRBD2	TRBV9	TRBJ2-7	TGTGCCAGCAGCGTAGGGACGGGGCTAGCGGGGTCGTACGAGCAGTACTTC	CASSVGTGLAGSYEQYF
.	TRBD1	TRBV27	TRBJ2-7	TGTGCCAGCAGTTTAGGCAGGGGGAAGGGGTACGAGCAGTACTTC	CASSLGRGKGYEQYF
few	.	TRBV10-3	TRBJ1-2	TGTGCCATCAGTGAGTCGTCGTGGAACTATGGCTACACCTTC	CAISESSWNYGYTF
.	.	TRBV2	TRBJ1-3	TGTGCCAGCAGGGGGACTCAGGCGCGCTCTGGAAACACCATATATTTT	CASRGTQARSGNTIYF
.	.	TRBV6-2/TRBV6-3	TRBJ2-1	TGTGCCAGCAGTTACCGGTGGGTGCCGTTCTACAATGAGCAGTTCTTC	CASSYRWVPFYNEQFF
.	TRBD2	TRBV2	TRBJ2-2	TGTGCCAGCAGTGATGGGAGGGGGAACACCGGGGAGCTGTTTTTT	CASSDGRGNTGELFF
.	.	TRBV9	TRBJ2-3	TGTGCCAGCAGCGATCCTGACAGGACAGATACGCAGTATTTT	CASSDPDRTDTQYF
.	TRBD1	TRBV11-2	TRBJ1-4	TGTGCCAGCAGCTTAGATCTCGGGACAGGGGAAAAACTGTTTTTT	CASSLDLGTGEKLFF
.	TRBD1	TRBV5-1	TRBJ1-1	TGCGCCAGCAGCTCGCGAGGGGTGACAGGGGGGACTGAAGCTTTCTTT	CASSSRGVTGGTEAFF
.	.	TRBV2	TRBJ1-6	TGTGCCAGCGCCAGTTCGAACTATAATTCACCCCTCCACTTT	CASASSNYNSPLHF
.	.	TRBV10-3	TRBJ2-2	TGTGCCATCACCTCGGACACTAACACCGGGGAGCTGTTTTTT	CAITSDTNTGELFF
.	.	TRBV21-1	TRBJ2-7	TGTGCCAGCAGCAAATACAGGGGACTGCCGAAAACCTACGAGCAGTACTTC	CASSKYRGLPKTYEQYF
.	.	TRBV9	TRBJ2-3	TGTGCCAGCAGCGTTTCAGGGAGCACAGATACGCAGTATTTT	CASSVSGSTDTQYF
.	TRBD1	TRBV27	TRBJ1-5	TGTGCCAGCAGTCCACAGGGGGCCGAGCAGCCCCAGCATTTT	CASSPQGAEQPQHF
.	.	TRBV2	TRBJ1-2	TGTGCCAGCAGTCCGACGGAATACTATGGCTACACCTTC	CASSPTEYYGYTF
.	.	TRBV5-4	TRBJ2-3	TGTGCCAGCAACTCTGGGACCGACCTTCGGGATACGCAGTATTTT	CASNSGTDLRDTQYF
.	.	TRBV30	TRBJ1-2	TGTGCCTGGAGGAGGGGGATTACTAACTATGGCTACACCTTC	CAWRRGITNYGYTF
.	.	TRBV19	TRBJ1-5	TGTGCCAGTAGTATAAGGACGGGTAAGGGACAGCCCCAGCATTTT	CASSIRTGKGQPQHF
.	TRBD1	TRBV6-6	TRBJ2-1	TGTGCCAGCAGTGCCGGGACAGATTCCTACAATGAGCAGTTCTTC	CASSAGTDSYNEQFF
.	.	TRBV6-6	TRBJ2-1	TGTGCCAGCCGTCCCCAAAACAGGCAGGGTTCCTACAATGAGCAGTTCTTC	CASRPQNRQGSYNEQFF
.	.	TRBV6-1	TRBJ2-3	TGTGCCAGCAGTGAATTATTGGCTAGAATGGATACGCAGTATTTT	CASSELLARMDTQYF
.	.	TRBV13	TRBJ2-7	TGTGCCAGCAGCCCCCCGAGTGGGGCCCTCCTGGAGGAGCAGTACTTC	CASSPPSGALLEEQYF
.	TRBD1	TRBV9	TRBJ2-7	TGTGCCAGCAGCCCCCGCGTTGTAGGGGGCGTCGACGAGCAGTACTTC	CASSPRVVGGVDEQYF
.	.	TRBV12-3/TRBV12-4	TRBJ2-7	TGTGCCAGCAGACAGGGAACCTACGAGCAGTACTTC	CASRQGTYEQYF
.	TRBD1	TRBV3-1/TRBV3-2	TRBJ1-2	TGTGCCAGCAGCCAAGTTGAGGGGGCGGGCTATGGCTACACCTTC	CASSQVEGAGYGYTF
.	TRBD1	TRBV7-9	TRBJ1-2	TGTGCCAGCAGCCCGAAGGGACAGGACTATGGCTACACCTTC	CASSPKGQDYGYTF
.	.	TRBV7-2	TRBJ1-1	TGTGCCAGCAGCTTAAAGGTCCACACTGAAGCTTTCTTT	CASSLKVHTEAFF